The present TCR beta chain was sequenced within a study of Ad26.COV2.S vaccination and SARS-CoV-2 variants. Study-wide context: COV1001, an Ad26.COV2.S trial, supplied this vaccine-arm donor. Administration of Ad26.COV2.S was intramuscular, either once or twice 56 days apart. Broader study findings: Placebo recipients and vaccine recipients were similar in non-spike TCR breadth.

V dropped 5 bases and J dropped 3 bases, with 5 bases sitting between them. CDR3 length: 12 residues. In germline, CDR1 is WNHNN, CDR2 SYGVQD (reference sequence). Concerning this clone itself: Its antigen is undetermined.

Treatment meaning: some 20 received Ad26.COV2.S at low or high dose, single or two shots; about 5 received placebo; per-sample allocation not given. After the first vaccine or placebo injection, samples were drawn on day 63. An 18-55-year-old adult in Boston served as donor. Clones were sequenced by immunoSEQ multiplex PCR, and TCRdb holds only the in-frame ones, with some missing. The sample records fewer than 500,000 clones, around 90% being singletons. This sequence joins TRBV10-1 and TRBJ1-3; D is undetermined. The receptor comes from a person aged 18-65 years who received the Ad26.COV2.S COVID-19 vaccine or a placebo. Sequencing used peripheral blood, obtained in a trial of Ad26.COV2.S vaccine versus placebo. The CDR3 sequence: CASSRHGNTIYF. DNA for the CDR3: TGCGCCAGCAGTCGGCATGGAAACACCATATATTTT.